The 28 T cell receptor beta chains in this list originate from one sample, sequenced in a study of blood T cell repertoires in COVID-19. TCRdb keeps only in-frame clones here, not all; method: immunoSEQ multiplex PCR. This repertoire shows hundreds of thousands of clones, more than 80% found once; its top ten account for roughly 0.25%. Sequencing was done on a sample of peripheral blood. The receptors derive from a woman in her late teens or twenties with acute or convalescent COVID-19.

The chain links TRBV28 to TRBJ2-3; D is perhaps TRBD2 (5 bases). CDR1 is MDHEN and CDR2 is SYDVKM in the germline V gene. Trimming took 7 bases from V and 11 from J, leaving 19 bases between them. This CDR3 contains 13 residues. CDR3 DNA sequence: TGTGCCAGCAACGGTTTGGCGGGCTCTCGGCAGTATTTT. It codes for CASNGLAGSRQYF.

The CDR3, as DNA: TGTGCCAGCAGCCCCAAGCAGGACATACGTTCTATCTATGGCTACACCTTC. Protein product: CASSPKQDIRSIYGYTF. The rearrangement uses TRBV14 and TRBJ1-2; TRBD1 is a possible D gene (5 bases). Germline values: CDR1 SGHDN, CDR2 FVKESK. There are 17 residues in the CDR3. V was cut by 4 bases and J by 4 bases, with 22 bases left in between. The whole variable domain, remainder taken from reference TRBV14 and TRBJ1-2, is EAGVTQFPSHSVIEKGQTVTLRCDPISGHDNLYWYRRVMGKEIKFLLHFVKESKQDESGMPNNRFLAERTGGTYSTLKVQPAELEDSGVYFCASSPKQDIRSIYGYTFGSGTRLTVV.

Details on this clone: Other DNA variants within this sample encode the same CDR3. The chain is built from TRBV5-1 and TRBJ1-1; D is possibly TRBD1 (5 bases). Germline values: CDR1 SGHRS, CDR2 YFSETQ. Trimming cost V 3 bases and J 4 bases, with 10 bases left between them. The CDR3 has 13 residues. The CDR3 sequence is CASSSGGGTEAFF. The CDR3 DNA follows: TGCGCCAGCAGCTCCGGGGGTGGCACTGAAGCTTTCTTT.

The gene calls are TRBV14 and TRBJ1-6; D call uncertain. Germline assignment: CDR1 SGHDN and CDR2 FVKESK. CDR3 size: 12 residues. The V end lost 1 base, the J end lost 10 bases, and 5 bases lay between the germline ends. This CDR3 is CASSQGYSPLHF. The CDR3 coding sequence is TGTGCCAGCAGCCAAGGCTACTCACCCCTCCACTTT.

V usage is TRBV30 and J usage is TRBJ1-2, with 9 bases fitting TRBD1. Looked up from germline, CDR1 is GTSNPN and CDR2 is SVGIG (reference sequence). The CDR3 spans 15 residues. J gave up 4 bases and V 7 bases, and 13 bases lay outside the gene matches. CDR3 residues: CAFKYGTGIIYGYTF. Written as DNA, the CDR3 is TGTGCCTTCAAATACGGGACAGGGATTATCTATGGCTACACCTTC.

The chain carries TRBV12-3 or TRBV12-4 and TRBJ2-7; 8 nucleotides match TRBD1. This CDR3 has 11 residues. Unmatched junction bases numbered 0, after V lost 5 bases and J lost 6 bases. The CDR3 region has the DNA TGTGCCAGCAGTGACAGGGGCGAGCAGTACTTC. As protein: CASSDRGEQYF.

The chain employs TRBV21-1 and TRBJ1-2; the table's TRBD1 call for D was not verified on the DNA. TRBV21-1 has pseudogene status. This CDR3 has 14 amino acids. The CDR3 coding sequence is TGTGCCAGCAGCAAGGGGACAGGGCCCTATGGCTACACCTTC. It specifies CASSKGTGPYGYTF.

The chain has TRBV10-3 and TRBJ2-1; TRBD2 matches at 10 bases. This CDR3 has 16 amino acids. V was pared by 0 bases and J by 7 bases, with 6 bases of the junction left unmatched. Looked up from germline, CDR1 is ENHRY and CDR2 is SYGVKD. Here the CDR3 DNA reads TGTGCCATCAGTGAGTCGATTAGCGGGGGGCAAAATGAGCAGTTCTTC. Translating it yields CAISESISGGQNEQFF.

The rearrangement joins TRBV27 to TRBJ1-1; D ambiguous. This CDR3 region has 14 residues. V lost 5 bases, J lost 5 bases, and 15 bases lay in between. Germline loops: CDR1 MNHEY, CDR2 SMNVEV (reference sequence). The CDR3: CASSPTQFWTEAFF. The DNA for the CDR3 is TGTGCCAGCAGTCCGACACAGTTTTGGACTGAAGCTTTCTTT.

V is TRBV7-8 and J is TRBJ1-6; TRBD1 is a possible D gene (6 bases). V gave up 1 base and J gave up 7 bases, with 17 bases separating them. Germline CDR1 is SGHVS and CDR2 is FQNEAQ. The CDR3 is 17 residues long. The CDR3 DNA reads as TGTGCCAGCAGCTTAGTTCCAGGGGCCCTGGGGAATTCACCCCTCCACTTT. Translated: CASSLVPGALGNSPLHF.

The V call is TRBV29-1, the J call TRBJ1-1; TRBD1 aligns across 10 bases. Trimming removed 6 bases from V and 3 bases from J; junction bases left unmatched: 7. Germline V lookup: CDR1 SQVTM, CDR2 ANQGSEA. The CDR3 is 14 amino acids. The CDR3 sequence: CSVTRQGADTEAFF. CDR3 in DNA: TGCAGCGTAACAAGACAGGGGGCAGACACTGAAGCTTTCTTT.

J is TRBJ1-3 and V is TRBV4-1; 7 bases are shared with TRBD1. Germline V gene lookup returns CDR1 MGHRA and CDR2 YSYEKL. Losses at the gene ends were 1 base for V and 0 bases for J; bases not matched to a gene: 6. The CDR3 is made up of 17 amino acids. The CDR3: CASSQVGQTFSGNTIYF. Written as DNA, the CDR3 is TGCGCCAGCAGCCAAGTGGGACAGACCTTCTCTGGAAACACCATATATTTT.

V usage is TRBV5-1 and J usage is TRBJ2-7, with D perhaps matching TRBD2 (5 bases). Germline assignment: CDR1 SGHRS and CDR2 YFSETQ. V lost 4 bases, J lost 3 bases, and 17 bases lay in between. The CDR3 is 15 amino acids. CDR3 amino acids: CASSLLSGLNYEQYF. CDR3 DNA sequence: TGCGCCAGCAGCCTGCTTTCCGGACTTAACTACGAGCAGTACTTC. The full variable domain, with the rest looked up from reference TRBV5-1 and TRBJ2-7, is KAGVTQTPRYLIKTRGQQVTLSCSPISGHRSVSWYQQTPGQGLQFLFEYFSETQRNKGNFPGRFSGRQFSNSRSEMNVSTLELGDSALYLCASSLLSGLNYEQYFGPGTRLTVT.

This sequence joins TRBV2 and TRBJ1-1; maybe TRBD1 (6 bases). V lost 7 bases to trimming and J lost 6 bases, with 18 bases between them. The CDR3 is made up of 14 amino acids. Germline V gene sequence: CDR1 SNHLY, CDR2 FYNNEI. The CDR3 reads CASTKTGLLSEAFF. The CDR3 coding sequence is TGTGCCAGCACAAAGACAGGTTTGTTGTCTGAAGCTTTCTTT.

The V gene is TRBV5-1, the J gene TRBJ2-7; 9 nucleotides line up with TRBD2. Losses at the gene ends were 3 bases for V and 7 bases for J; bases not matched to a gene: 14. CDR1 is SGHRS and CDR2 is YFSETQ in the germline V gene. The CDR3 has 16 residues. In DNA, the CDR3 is TGCGCCAGCAGCTCGATAGTCGCGGGGGGGCCGGGGGAGCAGTACTTC. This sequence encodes CASSSIVAGGPGEQYF.

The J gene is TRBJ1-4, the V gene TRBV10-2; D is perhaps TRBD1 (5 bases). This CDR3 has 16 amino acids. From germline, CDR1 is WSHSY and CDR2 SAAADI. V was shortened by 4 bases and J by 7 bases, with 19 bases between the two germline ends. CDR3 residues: CASSGGREGRREKLFF. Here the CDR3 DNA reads TGCGCCAGCAGTGGGGGGAGGGAGGGGCGTCGTGAAAAACTGTTTTTT.

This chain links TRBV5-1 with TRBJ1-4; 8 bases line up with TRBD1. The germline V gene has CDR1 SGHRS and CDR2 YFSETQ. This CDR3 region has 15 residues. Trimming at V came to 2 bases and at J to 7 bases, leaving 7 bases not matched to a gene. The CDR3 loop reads CASSFGQGGGEKLFF. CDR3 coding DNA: TGCGCCAGCAGCTTTGGACAGGGTGGCGGTGAAAAACTGTTTTTT.

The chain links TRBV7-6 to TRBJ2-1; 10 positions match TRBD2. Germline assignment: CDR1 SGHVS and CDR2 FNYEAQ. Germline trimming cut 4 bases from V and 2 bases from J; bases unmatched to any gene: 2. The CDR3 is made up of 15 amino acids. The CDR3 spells CASSSGLAAYNEQFF. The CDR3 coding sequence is TGTGCCAGCAGCTCTGGACTAGCGGCCTACAATGAGCAGTTCTTC.

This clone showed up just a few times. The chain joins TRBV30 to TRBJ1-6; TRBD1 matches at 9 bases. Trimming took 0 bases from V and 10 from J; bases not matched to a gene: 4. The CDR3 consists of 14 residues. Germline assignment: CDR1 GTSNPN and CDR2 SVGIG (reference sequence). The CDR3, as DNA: TGTGCCTGGAGTGTGGGGACAGGGCGCTCACCCCTCCACTTT. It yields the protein CAWSVGTGRSPLHF.

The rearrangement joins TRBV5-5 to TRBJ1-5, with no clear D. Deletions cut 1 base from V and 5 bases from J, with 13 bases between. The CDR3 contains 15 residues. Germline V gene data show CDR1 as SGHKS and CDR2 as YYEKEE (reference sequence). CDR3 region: CASSLLAVGHQPQHF. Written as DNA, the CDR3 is TGTGCCAGCAGCTTGCTGGCAGTTGGGCATCAGCCCCAGCATTTT.

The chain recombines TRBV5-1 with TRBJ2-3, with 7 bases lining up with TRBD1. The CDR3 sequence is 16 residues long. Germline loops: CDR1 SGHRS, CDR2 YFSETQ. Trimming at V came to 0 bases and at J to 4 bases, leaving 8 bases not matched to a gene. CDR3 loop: CASSLGSGGTSDTQYF. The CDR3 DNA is TGCGCCAGCAGCTTGGGGTCAGGGGGTACGTCAGATACGCAGTATTTT.

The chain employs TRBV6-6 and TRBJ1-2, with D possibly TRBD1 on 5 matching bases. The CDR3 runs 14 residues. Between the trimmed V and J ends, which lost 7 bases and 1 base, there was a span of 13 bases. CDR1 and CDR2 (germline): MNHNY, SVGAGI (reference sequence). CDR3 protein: CASTPGGGNYGYTF. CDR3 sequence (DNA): TGTGCCAGCACCCCGGGGGGGGGTAACTATGGCTACACCTTC.

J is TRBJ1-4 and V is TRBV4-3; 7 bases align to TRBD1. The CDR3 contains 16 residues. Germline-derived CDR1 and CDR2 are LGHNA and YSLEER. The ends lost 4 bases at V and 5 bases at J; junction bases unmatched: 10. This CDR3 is CASSRDSTSINEKLFF. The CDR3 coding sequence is TGCGCCAGCAGCCGGGACAGCACATCTATCAATGAAAAACTGTTTTTT.

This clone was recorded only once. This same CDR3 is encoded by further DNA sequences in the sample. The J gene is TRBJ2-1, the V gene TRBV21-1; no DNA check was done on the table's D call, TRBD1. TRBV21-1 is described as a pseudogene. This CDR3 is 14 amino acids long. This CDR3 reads CATLDRLRYNEQFF. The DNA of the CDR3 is TGTGCCACCTTGGACAGACTACGCTACAATGAGCAGTTCTTC.

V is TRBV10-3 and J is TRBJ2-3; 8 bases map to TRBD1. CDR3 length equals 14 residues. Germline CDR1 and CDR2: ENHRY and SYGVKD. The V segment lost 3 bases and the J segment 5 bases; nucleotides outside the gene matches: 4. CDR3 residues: CAISDRGLVDTQYF. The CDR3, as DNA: TGTGCCATCAGTGACAGGGGGCTTGTAGATACGCAGTATTTT.

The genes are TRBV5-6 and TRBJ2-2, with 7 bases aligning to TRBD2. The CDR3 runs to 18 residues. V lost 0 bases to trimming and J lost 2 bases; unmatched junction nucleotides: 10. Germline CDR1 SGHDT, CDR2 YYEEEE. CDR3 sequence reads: CASSLVSGSGLNTGELFF. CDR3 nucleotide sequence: TGTGCCAGCAGCTTGGTATCCGGGTCGGGACTAAACACCGGGGAGCTGTTTTTT.

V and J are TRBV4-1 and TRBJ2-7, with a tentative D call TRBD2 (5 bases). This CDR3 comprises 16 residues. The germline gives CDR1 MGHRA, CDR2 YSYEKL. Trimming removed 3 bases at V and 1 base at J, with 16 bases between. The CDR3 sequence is CASSQGHSEGSYEQYF. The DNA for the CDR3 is TGCGCCAGCAGCCAGGGCCACAGTGAGGGATCCTACGAGCAGTACTTC.

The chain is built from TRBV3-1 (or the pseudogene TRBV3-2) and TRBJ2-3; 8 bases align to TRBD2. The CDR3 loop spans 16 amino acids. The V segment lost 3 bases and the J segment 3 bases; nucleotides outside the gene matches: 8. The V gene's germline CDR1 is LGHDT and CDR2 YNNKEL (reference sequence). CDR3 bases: TGTGCCAGCAGCCATTACCAGGGCGGGGGGACAGATACGCAGTATTTT. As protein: CASSHYQGGGTDTQYF.